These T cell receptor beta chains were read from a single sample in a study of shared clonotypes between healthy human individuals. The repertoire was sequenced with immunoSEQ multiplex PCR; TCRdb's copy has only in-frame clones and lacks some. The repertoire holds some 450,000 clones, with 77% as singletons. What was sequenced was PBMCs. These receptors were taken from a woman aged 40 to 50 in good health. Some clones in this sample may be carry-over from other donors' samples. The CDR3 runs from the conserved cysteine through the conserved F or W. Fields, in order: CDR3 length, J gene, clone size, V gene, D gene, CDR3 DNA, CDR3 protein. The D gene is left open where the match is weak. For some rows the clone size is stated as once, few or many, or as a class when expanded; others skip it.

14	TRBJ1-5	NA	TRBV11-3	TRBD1	TGTGCCAGCAGCACGGGACAGTTCAATCAGCCCCAGCATTTT	CASSTGQFNQPQHF
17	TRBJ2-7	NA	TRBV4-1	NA	TGCGCCAGCAGCCAAGATGCCCAGGAATATCGCTCCTACGAGCAGTACTTC	CASSQDAQEYRSYEQYF
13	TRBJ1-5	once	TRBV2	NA	TGTGCCAGTCACCAATATAGCAATCAGCCCCAGCATTTT	CASHQYSNQPQHF
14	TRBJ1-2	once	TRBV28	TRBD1	TGTGCCAGCAGTCCGGGACAGCTCCCCCATGGCTACACCTTC	CASSPGQLPHGYTF
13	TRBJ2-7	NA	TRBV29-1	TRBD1	TGCAGCGTTAGACGACAGGGAGCCTACGAGCAGTACTTC	CSVRRQGAYEQYF
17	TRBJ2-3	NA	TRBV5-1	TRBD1	TGCGCCAGCAGCATCCGACAGGGGGCGGGAGGAACAGATACGCAGTATTTT	CASSIRQGAGGTDTQYF
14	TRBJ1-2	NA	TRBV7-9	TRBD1	TGTGCCAGCAGCTTGACAGGGTTTGCCTATGGCTACACCTTC	CASSLTGFAYGYTF
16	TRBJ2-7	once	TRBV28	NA	TGTGCCAGCAGTTTTAGGGGGGACTTTTTTTCCAACGAGCAGTACTTC	CASSFRGDFFSNEQYF
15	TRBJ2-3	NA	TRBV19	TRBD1	TGTGCCAGTAGCCTGACAGGGGGCCGGACAGATACGCAGTATTTT	CASSLTGGRTDTQYF
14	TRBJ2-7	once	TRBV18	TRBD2	TGTGCCAGCTCACCCAGCGGGAGGGGGGGCGAGCAGTACTTC	CASSPSGRGGEQYF
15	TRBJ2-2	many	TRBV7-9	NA	TGTGCCAGCAGCTTAGAACGGAAGAACACCGGGGAGCTGTTTTTT	CASSLERKNTGELFF
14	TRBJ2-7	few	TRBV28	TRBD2	TGTGCCAGCAGTTTGAGCGGGAGCTCCTACGAGCAGTACTTC	CASSLSGSSYEQYF
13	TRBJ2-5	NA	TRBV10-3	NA	TGTGCCACCTCGGGCGGGCCTCAAGAGACCCAGTACTTC	CATSGGPQETQYF
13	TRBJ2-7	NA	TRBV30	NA	TGTGCCTGGAGTGTCTCTTCCCCCTCCGGGCAGTACTTC	CAWSVSSPSGQYF
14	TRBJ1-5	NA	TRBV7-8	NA	TGTGCCAGCAGCTCCTATCAGGGGTATAAGCCCCAGCATTTT	CASSSYQGYKPQHF
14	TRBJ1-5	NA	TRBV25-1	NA	TGTGCCAGCGGTACCGGGCAGGCTTATCAGCCCCAGCATTTT	CASGTGQAYQPQHF
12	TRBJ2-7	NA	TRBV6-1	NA	TGTGCCAGCAGTTGGGACTTGTACGAGCAGTACTTC	CASSWDLYEQYF
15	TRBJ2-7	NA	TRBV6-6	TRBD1	TGTGCCAGCAGATCCGGGACAGGGATTTCCTACGAGCAGTACTTC	CASRSGTGISYEQYF
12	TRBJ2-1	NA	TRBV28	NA	TGTGCCAGCAGAAGGGACGGTCATGAGCAGTTCTTC	CASRRDGHEQFF
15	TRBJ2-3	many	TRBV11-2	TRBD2	TGTGCCAGCAGACGCCTAGCGGGAGGGGCAGATACGCAGTATTTT	CASRRLAGGADTQYF
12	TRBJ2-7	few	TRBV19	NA	TGTGCCAGTAGCCCAGGGGGGGTCGAGCAGTACTTC	CASSPGGVEQYF
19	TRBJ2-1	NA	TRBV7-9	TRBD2	TGTGCCAGCAGCTTAGGTACCATAGCGGGAAAGTCCGAATACAATGAGCAGTTCTTC	CASSLGTIAGKSEYNEQFF
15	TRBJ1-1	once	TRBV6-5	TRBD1	TGTGCCAGCAGTCCGAGACAGGGATTGAACACTGAAGCTTTCTTT	CASSPRQGLNTEAFF
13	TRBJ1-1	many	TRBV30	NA	TGTGCCTGGAGCCCGGACAGGAACACTGAAGCTTTCTTT	CAWSPDRNTEAFF
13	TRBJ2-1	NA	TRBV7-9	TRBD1	TGTGCCAGCAGCTGGACAGGGTACAATGAGCAGTTCTTC	CASSWTGYNEQFF
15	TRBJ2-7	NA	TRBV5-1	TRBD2	TGCGCCAGCAGCTCGGGACTAGCGGGCTCCTACGAGCAGTACTTC	CASSSGLAGSYEQYF
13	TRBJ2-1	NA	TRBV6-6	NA	TGTGCCAGCAGTTACTCTCGGTTTGATGAGCAGTTCTTC	CASSYSRFDEQFF
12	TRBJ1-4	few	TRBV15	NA	TGTGCCACCAGCAGGCTTCAGGGTGGGGTGTTTTTT	CATSRLQGGVFF
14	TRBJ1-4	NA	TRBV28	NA	TGTGCCAGCAGGGACAGAGCAACTAATGAAAAACTGTTTTTT	CASRDRATNEKLFF
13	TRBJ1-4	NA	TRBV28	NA	TGTGCCAGCATTGGCGACAGCAATGAAAAACTGTTTTTT	CASIGDSNEKLFF
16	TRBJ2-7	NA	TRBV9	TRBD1	TGTGCCAGCAGCGTATCCCCCCAGGGGGCTGGGTACGAGCAGTACTTC	CASSVSPQGAGYEQYF
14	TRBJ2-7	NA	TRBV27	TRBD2	TGTGCCAGCAGCTTCTCTAGCGGACCCTACGAGCAGTACTTC	CASSFSSGPYEQYF
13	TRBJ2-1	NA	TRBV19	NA	TGTGCCAGTAGTATCCAAGGAGGGGTTGAGCAGTTCTTC	CASSIQGGVEQFF
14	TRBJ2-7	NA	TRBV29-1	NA	TGCAGCGCCCCGAGGGAGACAGCCTTGGACGAGCAGTACTTC	CSAPRETALDEQYF
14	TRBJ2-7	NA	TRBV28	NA	TGTGCCAGCACCGGCGCAAGTGGGTCCTACGAGCAGTACTTC	CASTGASGSYEQYF
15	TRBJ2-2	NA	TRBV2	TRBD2	TGTGCCAGCAGTGAAGGGCTAGCGGGATCCGGGGAGCTGTTTTTT	CASSEGLAGSGELFF
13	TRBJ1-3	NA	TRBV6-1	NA	TGTGCCAGCAGTCCGGGACCTGGAAACACCATATATTTT	CASSPGPGNTIYF
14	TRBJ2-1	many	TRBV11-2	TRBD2	TGTGCCAGCCAGACTAGCGGGAGATACAATGAGCAGTTCTTC	CASQTSGRYNEQFF
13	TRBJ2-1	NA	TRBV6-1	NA	TGTGCCAGCATGGGACCAGGGATTAATGAGCAGTTCTTC	CASMGPGINEQFF
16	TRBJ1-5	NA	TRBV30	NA	TGTGCCTGGAGTGTGACGGGGGTTCCTCAAAATCAGCCCCAGCATTTT	CAWSVTGVPQNQPQHF
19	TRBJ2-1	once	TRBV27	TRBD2	TGTGCCAGCAGTTTAAGGGCGGGAGGGACGGTCGGCCGGGTCAATGAGCAGTTCTTC	CASSLRAGGTVGRVNEQFF
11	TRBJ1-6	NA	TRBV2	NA	TGTGCCAGCAGTAGGGATTCACCCCTCCACTTT	CASSRDSPLHF
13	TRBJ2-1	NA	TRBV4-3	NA	TGCGCCAGCAGCCAAGTTCTAGGGCGTGAGCAGTTCTTC	CASSQVLGREQFF